This record looks at one TCR beta chain sequence and its context. As yet, its antigen is unknown. This entry is derived from a study of shared clonotypes between healthy human individuals. V was shortened by 4 bases and J by 4 bases, with 12 bases between the two germline ends. Looked up from germline, CDR1 is SGHNT and CDR2 is YYREEE (reference sequence). This CDR3 spans 14 amino acids. DNA at about 0.2 ug, tens of thousands of T cell genomes, went into sorted-subset replicate PCRs. Clones were sequenced by immunoSEQ multiplex PCR, and TCRdb holds only the in-frame ones, with some missing. Here the sample spans about 1.4 million clones, about 96% being singletons. Findings of the study overall: Generation probabilities were higher for clonotypes shared across all four sorted-subset donors than for unshared ones.

The rearrangement links TRBV5-4 to TRBJ2-1; D is tentatively TRBD1 or TRBD2 (5 bases each). The TCR comes from a man in his thirties or forties in good health. The source material was naive CD4+ T cells sorted from blood. Subset here: CD45RA+ positively selected. CDR3 protein: CASSGTDPYNEQFF. CDR3 coding DNA: TGTGCCAGCAGCGGGACGGATCCTTACAATGAGCAGTTCTTC. Supplemented by reference TRBV5-4 and TRBJ2-1, the full variable domain reads ETGVTQSPTHLIKTRGQQVTLRCSSQSGHNTVSWYQQALGQGPQFIFQYYREEENGRGNFPPRFSGLQFPNYSSELNVNALELDDSALYLCASSGTDPYNEQFFGPGTRLTVL.